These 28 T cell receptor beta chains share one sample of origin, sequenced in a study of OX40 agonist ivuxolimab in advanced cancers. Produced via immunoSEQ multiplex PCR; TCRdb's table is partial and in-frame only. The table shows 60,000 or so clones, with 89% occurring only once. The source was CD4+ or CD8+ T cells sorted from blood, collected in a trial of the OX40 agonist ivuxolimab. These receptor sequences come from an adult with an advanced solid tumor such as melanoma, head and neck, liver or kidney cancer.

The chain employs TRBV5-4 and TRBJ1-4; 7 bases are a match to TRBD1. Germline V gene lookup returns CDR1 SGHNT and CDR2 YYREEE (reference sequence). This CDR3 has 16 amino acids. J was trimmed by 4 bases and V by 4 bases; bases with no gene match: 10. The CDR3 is CASSPGFRDSNEKLFF. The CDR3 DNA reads TGTGCCAGCAGCCCGGGGTTTCGGGACAGTAATGAAAAACTGTTTTTT. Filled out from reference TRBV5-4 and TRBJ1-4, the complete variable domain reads ETGVTQSPTHLIKTRGQQVTLRCSSQSGHNTVSWYQQALGQGPQFIFQYYREEENGRGNFPPRFSGLQFPNYSSELNVNALELDDSALYLCASSPGFRDSNEKLFFGSGTQLSVL.

CDR3 sequence reads: CASSESLSGQPQHF. The CDR3 DNA reads TGCGCCAGCAGCGAATCACTTTCGGGACAGCCCCAGCATTTT. The gene calls are TRBV4-1 and TRBJ1-5; D is unclear. The V end lost 5 bases, the J end lost 7 bases, and 15 bases lay between the germline ends. The CDR3 loop spans 14 amino acids. Germline V gives CDR1 MGHRA, CDR2 YSYEKL.

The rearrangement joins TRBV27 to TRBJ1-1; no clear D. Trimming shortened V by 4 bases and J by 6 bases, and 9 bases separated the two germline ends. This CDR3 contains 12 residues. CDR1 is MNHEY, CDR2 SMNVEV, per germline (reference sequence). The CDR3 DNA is TGTGCCAGCAGTTCCGGGATGGCTGAAGCTTTCTTT. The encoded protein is CASSSGMAEAFF.

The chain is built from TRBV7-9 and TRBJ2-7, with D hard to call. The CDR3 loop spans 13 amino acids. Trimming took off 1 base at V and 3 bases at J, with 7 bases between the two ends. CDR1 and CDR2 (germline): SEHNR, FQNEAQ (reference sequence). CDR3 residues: CASSLDSFYEQYF. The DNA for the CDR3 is TGTGCCAGCAGCTTAGACAGTTTCTACGAGCAGTACTTC.

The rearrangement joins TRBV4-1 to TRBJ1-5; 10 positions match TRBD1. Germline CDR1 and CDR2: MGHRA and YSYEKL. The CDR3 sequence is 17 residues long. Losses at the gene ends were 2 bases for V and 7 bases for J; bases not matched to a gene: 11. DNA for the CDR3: TGCGCCAGCAGCCAATCAGAGACAGGGGGCCTAGGGCAGCCCCAGCATTTT. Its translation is CASSQSETGGLGQPQHF.

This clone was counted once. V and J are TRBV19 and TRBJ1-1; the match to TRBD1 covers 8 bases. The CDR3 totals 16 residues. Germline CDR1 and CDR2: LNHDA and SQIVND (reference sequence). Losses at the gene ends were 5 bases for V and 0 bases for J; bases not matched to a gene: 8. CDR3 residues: CASSLRMTGVNTEAFF. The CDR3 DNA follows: TGTGCCAGTAGTCTACGAATGACAGGGGTGAACACTGAAGCTTTCTTT.

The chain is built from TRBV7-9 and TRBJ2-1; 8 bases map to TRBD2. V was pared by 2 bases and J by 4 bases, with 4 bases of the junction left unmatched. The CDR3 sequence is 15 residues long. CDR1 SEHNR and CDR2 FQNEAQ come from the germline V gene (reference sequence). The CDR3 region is CASSLLASGYNEQFF. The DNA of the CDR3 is TGTGCCAGCAGCTTACTCGCTAGCGGGTACAATGAGCAGTTCTTC.

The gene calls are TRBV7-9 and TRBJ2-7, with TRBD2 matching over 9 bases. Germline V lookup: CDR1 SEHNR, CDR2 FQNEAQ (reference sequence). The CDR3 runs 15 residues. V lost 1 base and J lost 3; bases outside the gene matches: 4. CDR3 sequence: CASSLEASGDYEQYF. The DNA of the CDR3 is TGTGCCAGCAGCTTAGAGGCTAGCGGGGACTACGAGCAGTACTTC.

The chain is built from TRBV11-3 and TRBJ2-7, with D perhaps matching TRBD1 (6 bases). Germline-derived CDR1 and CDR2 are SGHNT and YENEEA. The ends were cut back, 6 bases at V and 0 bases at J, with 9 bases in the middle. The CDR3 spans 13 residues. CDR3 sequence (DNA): TGTGCCAGCAGTCTAGGGGGCTCCTACGAGCAGTACTTC. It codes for CASSLGGSYEQYF.

CDR3 DNA: TGTGCCAGCAGTTCCGCATCTTCCGGCTACGAGCAGTACTTC. Translating it yields CASSSASSGYEQYF. V usage is TRBV28 and J usage is TRBJ2-7; D not resolved. Germline CDR1 MDHEN, CDR2 SYDVKM. The CDR3 is made up of 14 amino acids. Trimming took off 4 bases at V and 3 bases at J, with 13 bases between the two ends.

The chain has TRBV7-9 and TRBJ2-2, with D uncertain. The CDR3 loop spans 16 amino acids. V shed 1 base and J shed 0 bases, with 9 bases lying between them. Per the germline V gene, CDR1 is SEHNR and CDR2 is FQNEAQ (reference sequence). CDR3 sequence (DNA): TGTGCCAGCAGCTTAGTTACAGCCCCGAACACCGGGGAGCTGTTTTTT. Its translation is CASSLVTAPNTGELFF.

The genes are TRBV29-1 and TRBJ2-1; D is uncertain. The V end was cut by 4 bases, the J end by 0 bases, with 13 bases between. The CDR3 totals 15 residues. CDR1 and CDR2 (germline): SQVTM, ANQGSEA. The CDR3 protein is CSVGSLLFSYNEQFF. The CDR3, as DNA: TGCAGCGTTGGATCACTACTCTTCTCCTACAATGAGCAGTTCTTC.

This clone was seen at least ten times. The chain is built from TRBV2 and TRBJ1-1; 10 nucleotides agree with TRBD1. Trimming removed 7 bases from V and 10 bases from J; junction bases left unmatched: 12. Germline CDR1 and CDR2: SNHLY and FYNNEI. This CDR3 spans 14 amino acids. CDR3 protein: CASIPGTGALLAFF. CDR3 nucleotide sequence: TGTGCCAGCATCCCCGGGACAGGGGCCTTGTTAGCTTTCTTT.

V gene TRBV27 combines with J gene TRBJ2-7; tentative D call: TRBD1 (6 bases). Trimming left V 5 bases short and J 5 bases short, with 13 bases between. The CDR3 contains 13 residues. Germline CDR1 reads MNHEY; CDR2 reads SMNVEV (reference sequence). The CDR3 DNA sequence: TGTGCCAGCAGTAGTACAGGGCTGAACGAGCAGTACTTC. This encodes CASSSTGLNEQYF.

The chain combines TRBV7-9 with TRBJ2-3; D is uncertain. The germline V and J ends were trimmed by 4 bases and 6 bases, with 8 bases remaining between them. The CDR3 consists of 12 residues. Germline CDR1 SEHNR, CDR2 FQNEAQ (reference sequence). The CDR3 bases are TGTGCCAGCAGCTCGAGTGGGGATACGCAGTATTTT. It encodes CASSSSGDTQYF.

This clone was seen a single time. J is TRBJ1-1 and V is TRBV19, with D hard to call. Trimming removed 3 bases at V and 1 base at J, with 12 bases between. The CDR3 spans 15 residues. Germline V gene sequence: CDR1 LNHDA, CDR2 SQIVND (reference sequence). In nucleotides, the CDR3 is TGTGCCAGTAGTATTGGCGCGGACTGGAACACTGAAGCTTTCTTT. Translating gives CASSIGADWNTEAFF. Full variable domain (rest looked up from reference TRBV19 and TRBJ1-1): DGGITQSPKYLFRKEGQNVTLSCEQNLNHDAMYWYRQDPGQGLRLIYYSQIVNDFQKGDIAEGYSVSREKKESFPLTVTSAQKNPTAFYLCASSIGADWNTEAFFGQGTRLTVV.

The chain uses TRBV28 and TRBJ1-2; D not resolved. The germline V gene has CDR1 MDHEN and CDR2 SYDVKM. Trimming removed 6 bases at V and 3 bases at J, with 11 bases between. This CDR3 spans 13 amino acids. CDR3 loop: CASSGNNYYGYTF. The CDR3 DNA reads TGTGCCAGCAGCGGTAACAACTACTATGGCTACACCTTC.

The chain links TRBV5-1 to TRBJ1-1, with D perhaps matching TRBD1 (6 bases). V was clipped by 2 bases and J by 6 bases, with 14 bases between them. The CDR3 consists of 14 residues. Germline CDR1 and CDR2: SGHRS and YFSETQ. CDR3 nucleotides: TGCGCCAGCAGCTTAGTCAACGAGGGGGCTGAAGCTTTCTTT. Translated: CASSLVNEGAEAFF.

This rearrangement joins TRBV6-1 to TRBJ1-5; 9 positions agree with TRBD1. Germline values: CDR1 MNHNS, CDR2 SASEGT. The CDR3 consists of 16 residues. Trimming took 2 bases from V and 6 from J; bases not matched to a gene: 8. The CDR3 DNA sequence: TGTGCCAGCAGTGAATTTGGGACAGGGACCTCTCAGCCCCAGCATTTT. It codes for CASSEFGTGTSQPQHF.

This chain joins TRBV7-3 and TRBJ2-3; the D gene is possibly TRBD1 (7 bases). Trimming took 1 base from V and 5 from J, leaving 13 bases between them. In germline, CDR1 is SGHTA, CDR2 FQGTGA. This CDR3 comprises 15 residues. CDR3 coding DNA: TGTGCCAGCAGCTTAAACCCGGGGGACAGAGATACGCAGTATTTT. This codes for CASSLNPGDRDTQYF.

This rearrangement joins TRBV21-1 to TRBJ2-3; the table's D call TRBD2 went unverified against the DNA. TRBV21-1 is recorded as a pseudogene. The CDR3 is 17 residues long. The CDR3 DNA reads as TGTGCCAGCAGCAAATACCTAGCGGGTTTACCCCAGGATACGCAGTATTTT. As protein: CASSKYLAGLPQDTQYF.

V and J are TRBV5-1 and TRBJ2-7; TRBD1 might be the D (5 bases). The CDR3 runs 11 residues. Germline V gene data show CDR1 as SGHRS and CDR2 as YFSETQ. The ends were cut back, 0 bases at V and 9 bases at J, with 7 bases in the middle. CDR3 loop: CASSLGRGQYF. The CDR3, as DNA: TGCGCCAGCAGCTTGGGTAGGGGGCAGTACTTC.

The CDR3 loop is CASSLGSLNTEAFF. CDR3 nucleotide sequence: TGTGCCAGCAGCTTAGGCTCTTTGAACACTGAAGCTTTCTTT. This chain connects TRBV7-9 to TRBJ1-1, with D uncertain. The CDR3 has 14 amino acids. The V and J ends lost 1 base and 0 bases respectively, with 6 bases between them. Germline loops: CDR1 SEHNR, CDR2 FQNEAQ (reference sequence).

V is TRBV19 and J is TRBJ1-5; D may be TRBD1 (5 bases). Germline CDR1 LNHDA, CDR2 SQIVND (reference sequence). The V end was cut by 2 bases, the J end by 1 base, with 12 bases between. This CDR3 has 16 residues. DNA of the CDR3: TGTGCCAGTAGTATAATTAGGGGCCCGAGCAATCAGCCCCAGCATTTT. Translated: CASSIIRGPSNQPQHF.

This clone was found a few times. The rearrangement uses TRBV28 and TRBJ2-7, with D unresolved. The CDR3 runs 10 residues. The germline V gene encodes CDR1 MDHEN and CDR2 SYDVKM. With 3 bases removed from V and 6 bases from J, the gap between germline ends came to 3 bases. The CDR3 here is CASSLAEQYF. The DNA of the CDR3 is TGTGCCAGCAGTTTGGCCGAGCAGTACTTC. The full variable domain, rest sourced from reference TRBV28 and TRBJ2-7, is DVKVTQSSRYLVKRTGEKVFLECVQDMDHENMFWYRQDPGLGLRLIYFSYDVKMKEKGDIPEGYSVSREKKERFSLILESASTNQTSMYLCASSLAEQYFGPGTRLTVT.

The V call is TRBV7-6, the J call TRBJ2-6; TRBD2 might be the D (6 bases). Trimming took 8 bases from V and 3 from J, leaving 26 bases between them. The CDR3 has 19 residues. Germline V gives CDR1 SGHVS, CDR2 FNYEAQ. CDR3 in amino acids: CASSARESGTSLGANVLTF. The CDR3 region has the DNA TGTGCCAGCTCCGCCAGGGAGTCTGGAACTAGCCTTGGGGCCAACGTCCTGACTTTC.

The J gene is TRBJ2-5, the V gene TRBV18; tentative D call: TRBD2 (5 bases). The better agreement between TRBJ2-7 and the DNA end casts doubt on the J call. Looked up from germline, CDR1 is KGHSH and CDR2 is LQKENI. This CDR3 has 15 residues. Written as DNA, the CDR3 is TGTGCCAGCTCACCAAATTCTGGAGGATGGGACGAGCAGTACTTC. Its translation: CASSPNSGGWDEQYF.

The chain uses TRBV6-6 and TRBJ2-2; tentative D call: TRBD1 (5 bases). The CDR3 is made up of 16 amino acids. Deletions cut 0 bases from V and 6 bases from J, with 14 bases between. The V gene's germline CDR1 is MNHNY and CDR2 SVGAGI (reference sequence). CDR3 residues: CASSYSAGALAGELFF. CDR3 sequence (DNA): TGTGCCAGCAGTTACTCGGCTGGGGCCCTTGCCGGGGAGCTGTTTTTT.